The T cell receptor (beta chain) described here comes from a study of blood T cell repertoires in COVID-19 (dated by TCRdb to the early 2020s). A note on the overall study: Samples from collaborators originated in the United States, Italy and Spain and spanned both the acute and convalescent phases of COVID-19. The prospective study material was composed of cDNA or gDNA derived from T cells, B-cell-depleted T cells, or PBMCs. Subjects who had been exposed to COVID-19, were actively infected with it, or had recovered from it provided the deeply sampled blood TCRbeta repertoires that made up the dataset. The repertoires were made available in a free public database intended to serve as a resource for research on the immune response to SARS-CoV-2. The samples were drawn from the first 160 participants of the ongoing ImmuneRACE study and from 1,254 subjects provided by 6 global collaborators. A de-identified subject ID, COVID-19 status, age in years and sex were almost always included in the sample metadata. Where HLA class I and class II types were available, the types were taken from metadata supplied by the sample provider, not from assay-based typing. What the study reported, not specific to this receptor: How much clinical and demographic metadata was included differed by source and by participant, and the metadata was provided uncurated.

The immunoSEQ Assay, a bias-controlled multiplex PCR, was used to amplify TCRbeta CDR3 regions from genomic DNA. The authors' analysis ran thus. Within the assay, amplification of reference gene primers was used to estimate how many nucleated cells each sample contained. To quantify the absolute abundance of each unique TCRbeta CDR3 rearrangement, sequence reads were collapsed and filtered. Productive Simpson clonality was computed per sample as the square root of Simpson's diversity index over productive rearrangements. TCRdb took over this immuneACCESS table, retaining in-frame rearrangements with V and J assigned. Such tables are incomplete; in checked studies, under half of the missing clones stem from an unresolved V gene, and the remainder is unexplained. V, J and clone size reflect that table, while D and trimming were determined from the DNA. The sample table contains 53,000 or so clones; only one count was recorded for approximately 82% of them. The ten largest make up 13% to 15% of the sample.

Collaborating institutions collected whole blood in K2EDTA tubes following their own protocols. For TCRbeta analysis, collaborators shipped samples in one of three forms: frozen whole blood, isolated PBMCs, or DNA extracted from either of those sample types. Remarks on this clone: Its antigen target is currently unknown. No much larger clone exists at a distance of one base, and base qualities are not known.

Sequencing used peripheral blood. This clonotype was sampled from a human donor in a cohort sampled during active COVID-19.

The CDR3 has the sequence CAWSGGWTGRSEQFF. The bases are TGTGCCTGGAGCGGCGGCTGGACAGGGAGGAGTGAGCAGTTCTTC. This chain joins TRBV30 to TRBJ2-1; the junction holds 8 bases that match TRBD1. The germline V gene (reference sequence) yields GTSNPN for CDR1 and SVGIG for CDR2. There are 15 amino acids in the CDR3, from cysteine to phenylalanine inclusive. Only the CDR3 DNA is retained, 45 bases long and in frame from the first base. Germline trimming: 3 bases from V, 9 bases from J; junction bases outside gene matches: 13.